Only a few counts were recorded for the clone carrying this TCR beta chain. Its cognate antigen is unknown. This entry is derived from a study of cytomegalovirus exposure and HLA in healthy donors. At the level of the study: A preliminary data release comprised 80 million to 95 million unique TCRs obtained from HLA-typed donors. Study observations and caveats: The study flagged some 170 TCR beta chains as cytomegalovirus-associated. Later analysis identified around 15,000 TCR beta sequences associated with HLA alleles, using a false discovery rate threshold of 0.05. According to reports, the classifier identified cytomegalovirus status with high specificity and sensitivity.

This PCR relied on a set of 60 Vbeta primers and 13 Jbeta primers. Here immunoSEQ multiplex PCR was the method, and the copy in TCRdb shows in-frame clones only, minus some. The table includes about 76,000 clones, roughly 82% detected once. J lost 7 bases, V lost 5 bases, and 12 bases had no gene match. CDR3 size: 16 residues. CDR1 is SGHTS, CDR2 YDEGEE, per germline. This clonotype was obtained from a male donor in good health and CMV-seropositive. The gene calls are TRBV5-8 and TRBJ1-2; 12 bases line up with TRBD1. Sequencing was carried out using PBMCs. CDR3 nucleotides: TGTGCCAGCAGTTCCGGGACAGGGGGCCTTCAAGGTGGCTACACCTTC. Protein product: CASSSGTGGLQGGYTF.